One and the same sample provided the 27 T cell receptor beta chains below, sequenced in a study of T cells in Graves' hyperthyroidism and ophthalmopathy (dated by TCRdb to between 2017 and 2020). The method behind the library was multiplex PCR. Instrument on record: Illumina HiSeq 2000. TCR beta CDR3 regions were amplified from RNA transcripts. The first round of RT-PCR for the TCR CDR3 was performed with the HTBI primer set and the Qiagen OneStep RT-PCR kit. In TCRdb, the public reads were trimmed at Q25 with fastp and aligned with MiXCR, with productive beta chains retained. Every entry covers one CDR3 protein and lists the most common genes and DNA from its rows. The sample contains roughly 200,000 distinct CDR3 sequences, around a sixth of them found a single time. The biggest ten clones account for roughly 49% of the sample. Sequencing was done on a sample of blood. The receptors were sampled from a woman in her fifties or sixties with Graves' hyperthyroidism.

Many counts were recorded for this clonotype. The rearrangement uses TRBV12-3 or TRBV12-4 and TRBJ2-1, with TRBD2 identical over 8 bases. CDR3 size: 15 residues. J gave up 8 bases and V 3 bases, and 9 bases lay outside the gene matches. CDR3 protein: CASSFGVSGNDEQFF. DNA of the CDR3: TGTGCCAGCAGTTTCGGGGTTAGCGGGAACGATGAGCAGTTCTTC.

This clonotype was seen ten or more times. The V and J genes are TRBV5-1 and TRBJ1-5, with TRBD1 identical over 7 bases. This CDR3 spans 13 amino acids. Unmatched junction bases numbered 7, after V lost 4 bases and J lost 9 bases. Germline assignment: CDR1 SGHRS and CDR2 YFSETQ. CDR3 protein: CASSRDSQGPQHF. The CDR3 DNA is TGCGCCAGCAGCAGGGACAGCCAGGGGCCCCAGCATTTT.

The chain has TRBV11-2 and TRBJ2-4; TRBD1 might be the D (6 bases). Per the germline V gene, CDR1 is SGHAT and CDR2 is FQNNGV. The CDR3 runs to 11 residues. Trimming removed 11 bases at V and 11 bases at J, with 16 bases between. The CDR3 DNA follows: TGTGCCTGGAGTACAGGGAAGGTTCAGTACTTC. It encodes CAWSTGKVQYF.

This clonotype was seen only a few times. The rearrangement uses TRBV20-1 and TRBJ2-7; maybe TRBD1 (5 bases). The germline V gene encodes CDR1 DFQATT and CDR2 SNEGSKA (reference sequence). The length of the CDR3 is 14 residues. V lost 0 bases and J lost 1, with 10 bases in between. CDR3 sequence (DNA): TGCAGTGCTAGAGATTTAGCAGGGTCCTACGAGCAGTACTTC. It specifies CSARDLAGSYEQYF.

This clonotype has a count of ten or more. V usage is TRBV5-1 and J usage is TRBJ2-1; a weak D match, TRBD2 (6 bases). Germline assignment: CDR1 SGHRS and CDR2 YFSETQ. The V and J ends lost 3 bases and 12 bases respectively, with 19 bases between them. The CDR3 contains 14 residues. CDR3 in amino acids: CASSSPGTANRQFF. CDR3 DNA: TGCGCCAGCAGCTCACCCGGGACTGCAAATCGGCAGTTCTTC.

This clonotype was seen ten or more times. J is TRBJ2-7 and V is TRBV14; D remains ambiguous. There are 15 residues in the CDR3. The germline gives CDR1 SGHDN, CDR2 FVKESK. V was trimmed by 1 base and J by 0 bases, leaving 10 bases between them. CDR3 region: CASSQAGFSSYEQYF. The CDR3 DNA reads as TGTGCCAGCAGCCAAGCTGGCTTTAGCTCCTACGAGCAGTACTTC.

In this sample, this clonotype turned up once. The chain couples TRBV27 to TRBJ1-6, with unresolved D. Trimming removed 1 base at V and 10 bases at J, with 8 bases between. CDR1 is MNHEY and CDR2 is SMNVEV in the germline V gene (reference sequence). The CDR3 loop spans 13 amino acids. CDR3: CASSLWRGSPLHF. The CDR3, as DNA: TGTGCCAGCAGTTTATGGAGAGGGTCACCCCTCCACTTT.

This clonotype appeared many times. CDR3 sequence (DNA): TGCGCCAGCAGCTTGGGGGGACTAGCTCCAGATACGCAGTATTTT. Translating gives CASSLGGLAPDTQYF. The V gene is TRBV5-1, the J gene TRBJ2-3, with 9 bases aligning to TRBD2. Germline CDR1 and CDR2: SGHRS and YFSETQ. Unmatched junction bases numbered 3, after V lost 0 bases and J lost 4 bases. CDR3 length: 15 residues. The full variable domain, with the rest looked up from reference TRBV5-1 and TRBJ2-3, is KAGVTQTPRYLIKTRGQQVTLSCSPISGHRSVSWYQQTPGQGLQFLFEYFSETQRNKGNFPGRFSGRQFSNSRSEMNVSTLELGDSALYLCASSLGGLAPDTQYFGPGTRLTVL.

This chain links TRBV9 with TRBJ1-1; 7 nucleotides line up with TRBD1. V lost 0 bases, J lost 0 bases, and 2 bases stayed unmatched. Germline lookup yields CDR1 SGDLS and CDR2 YYNGEE. This CDR3 spans 15 amino acids. The chain's CDR3 is CASSVGGQLNTEAFF. The CDR3 coding sequence is TGTGCCAGCAGCGTAGGGGGACAGTTGAACACTGAAGCTTTCTTT.

This clonotype was detected ten times or more. The chain uses TRBV2 and TRBJ1-5; D not certain. The germline CDR1 and CDR2 sequences are SNHLY and FYNNEI. Trimming removed 6 bases at V and 2 bases at J, with 8 bases between. This CDR3 is built from 13 residues. The CDR3 region is CASSESRNQPQHF. Written as DNA, the CDR3 is TGTGCCAGCAGCGAGAGCCGCAATCAGCCCCAGCATTTT.

At least ten counts were recorded for this clonotype. The chain links TRBV7-9 to TRBJ2-7, with D perhaps matching TRBD2 (6 bases). V shed 2 bases and J shed 3 bases, with 14 bases lying between them. Per germline, CDR1 SEHNR and CDR2 FQNEAQ (reference sequence). This CDR3 is built from 15 residues. The CDR3 spells CASSLRGGHHYEQYF. The CDR3 region has the DNA TGTGCCAGCAGCTTAAGAGGAGGGCATCACTACGAGCAGTACTTC.

This clonotype showed up just a few times. This chain uses TRBV4-2 with TRBJ2-1; 13 bases fit TRBD2. CDR3 length equals 17 residues. Per germline, CDR1 LGHNA and CDR2 YNFKEQ. After removal of 5 bases from V and 8 bases from J, the junction contained 12 bases not matched to a gene. The CDR3 DNA follows: TGTGCCAGCAGCGCCCTAACCGGGACTAGCGGGAATGATGAGCAGTTCTTC. Amino acid sequence: CASSALTGTSGNDEQFF.

The table lists this clonotype with a few counts. The chain is built from TRBV3-1 and TRBJ1-6; no clear D. The CDR3 extends over 13 amino acids. V lost 3 bases and J lost 8, with 8 bases in between. Germline V gene data show CDR1 as LGHDT and CDR2 as YNNKEL (reference sequence). CDR3 coding DNA: TGTGCCAGCAGCCATGGCGAGGATTCACCCCTCCACTTT. As protein: CASSHGEDSPLHF.

The V gene is TRBV28, the J gene TRBJ2-7, with 9 nucleotides matching TRBD2. The junction had 12 bases not matched to a gene; V was cut back by 2 bases and J by 4 bases. This CDR3 is built from 17 residues. Germline V CDR1 and CDR2: MDHEN, SYDVKM. Written as DNA, the CDR3 is TGTGCCAGCAGTTTACCGTCTAGCGGGGCATATTCATACGAGCAGTACTTC. As protein: CASSLPSSGAYSYEQYF.

This clonotype was seen a few times. The chain has TRBV19 and TRBJ1-2, with D perhaps matching TRBD1 (5 bases). CDR3 length: 14 residues. Germline CDR1 reads LNHDA; CDR2 reads SQIVND (reference sequence). The V gene lost 6 bases and the J gene lost 7 bases, with 18 bases spanning the gap. CDR3: CASSPGTPSGGYTF. In nucleotides, the CDR3 is TGTGCCAGTAGCCCCGGGACCCCGTCTGGTGGCTACACCTTC.

The rearrangement joins TRBV6-1 to TRBJ1-1, with a possible D match to TRBD1 (5 bases). Germline lookup yields CDR1 MNHNS and CDR2 SASEGT. This CDR3 contains 15 residues. The V gene lost 4 bases and the J gene lost 1 base, with 13 bases spanning the gap. The CDR3 bases are TGTGCCAGCAGTGGTGGGACGGTTAAGAACACTGAAGCTTTCTTT. Amino acid sequence: CASSGGTVKNTEAFF.

This sequence joins TRBV4-1 and TRBJ1-2, with D maybe TRBD1 (5 bases). V shed 3 bases and J shed 2 bases, with 10 bases lying between them. The length of the CDR3 is 14 residues. Germline V gives CDR1 MGHRA, CDR2 YSYEKL. The CDR3 reads CASSQTRENYGYTF. CDR3 nucleotide sequence: TGCGCCAGCAGCCAGACCAGGGAAAACTATGGCTACACCTTC.

The V gene is TRBV6-1, the J gene TRBJ1-1; 8 positions match TRBD1. Germline loops: CDR1 MNHNS, CDR2 SASEGT. The CDR3 is made up of 16 amino acids. V lost 1 base, J lost 1 base, and 5 bases stayed unmatched. The CDR3 here is CASSEVQGVGNTEAFF. The CDR3 DNA is TGTGCCAGCAGTGAAGTACAGGGGGTGGGGAACACTGAAGCTTTCTTT.

This clonotype has ten or more counts. This chain uses TRBV11-2 with TRBJ2-1; TRBD2 agrees at 7 bases. CDR3 length: 18 residues. The V gene's germline CDR1 is SGHAT and CDR2 FQNNGV. Unmatched junction bases numbered 14, after V lost 5 bases and J lost 1 base. As DNA, the CDR3 is TGTGCCAGCAGCGCCCGTGTAGGACTAGATTATTCCTACAATGAGCAGTTCTTC. It translates to CASSARVGLDYSYNEQFF.

This clonotype was seen at least ten times. This chain links TRBV5-1 with TRBJ2-7; 7 bases align to TRBD1. The ends lost 1 base at V and 6 bases at J; junction bases unmatched: 1. The CDR3 sequence is 12 residues long. Germline values: CDR1 SGHRS, CDR2 YFSETQ. The CDR3 nucleotides read TGCGCCAGCAGCTTGTACAGGGGCGAGCAGTACTTC. Amino acids: CASSLYRGEQYF.

The rearrangement joins TRBV14 to TRBJ1-2, with D possibly matching TRBD1 (6 bases). Trimming removed 4 bases at V and 1 base at J, with 13 bases between. CDR3 length: 15 residues. The germline V gene has CDR1 SGHDN and CDR2 FVKESK. DNA for the CDR3: TGTGCCAGCAGCCGAACAGGGAAGGATAACTATGGCTACACCTTC. Protein product: CASSRTGKDNYGYTF.

The chain is built from TRBV30 and TRBJ2-3, with D unresolved. Trimming pared 0 bases from V and 0 bases from J, leaving 10 bases between. CDR3 length: 15 residues. From germline, CDR1 is GTSNPN and CDR2 SVGIG (reference sequence). Here the CDR3 reads CAWSVPAGSTDTQYF. The CDR3 DNA is TGTGCCTGGAGTGTACCCGCAGGTAGCACAGATACGCAGTATTTT.

There are many counts of this clonotype. The chain is built from TRBV6-1 and TRBJ1-4, with D uncertain. Trimming removed 6 bases at V and 4 bases at J, with 6 bases between. Per germline, CDR1 MNHNS and CDR2 SASEGT. The CDR3 sequence is 12 residues long. The DNA for the CDR3 is TGTGCCAGCAGCGATATTAATGAAAAACTGTTTTTT. Its translation is CASSDINEKLFF.

The chain is built from TRBV15 and TRBJ1-1, with a weak D call TRBD1 (5 bases). The CDR3 length is 16 residues. V shed 3 bases and J shed 0 bases, with 14 bases lying between them. Germline V CDR1 and CDR2: LNHNV, YYDKDF (reference sequence). CDR3: CATSSQSPGMNTEAFF. Here the CDR3 DNA reads TGTGCCACCAGCAGCCAAAGCCCAGGGATGAACACTGAAGCTTTCTTT.

In regard to this clonotype: A much larger clone is a single base away; this may be a read error. This rearrangement joins TRBV4-1 to TRBJ2-7; 7 bases fit TRBD2. V lost 1 base and J lost 2; bases outside the gene matches: 11. This CDR3 is built from 17 residues. Germline lookup yields CDR1 MGHRA and CDR2 YSYEKL. The CDR3 bases are TGCGCCAGCAGCCAAGTCTTTGGGCAGCGGGGCACCTACGAGCAGTACTTC. As protein: CASSQVFGQRGTYEQYF.

This clonotype came up a few times. The chain uses TRBV7-3 and TRBJ2-2; the match to TRBD2 covers 13 bases. This CDR3 spans 16 amino acids. After removal of 4 bases from V and 4 bases from J, the junction contained 3 bases not matched to a gene. Germline lookup yields CDR1 SGHTA and CDR2 FQGTGA. CDR3 sequence reads: CASSSRTSGGTGELFF. Here the CDR3 DNA reads TGTGCCAGCAGCTCCCGGACTAGCGGGGGCACCGGGGAGCTGTTTTTT. Full variable domain (rest looked up from reference TRBV7-3 and TRBJ2-2): GAGVSQTPSNKVTEKGKYVELRCDPISGHTALYWYRQSLGQGPEFLIYFQGTGAADDSGLPNDRFFAVRPEGSVSTLKIQRTERGDSAVYLCASSSRTSGGTGELFFGEGSRLTVL.

The gene calls are TRBV7-9 and TRBJ2-3, with D possibly TRBD1 on 6 matching bases. With 3 bases removed from V and 2 bases from J, the gap between germline ends came to 12 bases. CDR1 and CDR2 (germline): SEHNR, FQNEAQ (reference sequence). The CDR3 totals 15 residues. This CDR3 is CASSLRDTPTDTQYF. The DNA for the CDR3 is TGTGCCAGCAGCTTGAGGGACACCCCCACAGATACGCAGTATTTT. The whole variable domain, filled in from reference TRBV7-9 and TRBJ2-3, reads DTGVSQNPRHKITKRGQNVTFRCDPISEHNRLYWYRQTLGQGPEFLTYFQNEAQLEKSRLLSDRFSAERPKGSFSTLEIQRTEQGDSAMYLCASSLRDTPTDTQYFGPGTRLTVL.